This TCR beta chain was identified in a study of vaccination and CD4 T cells after COVID-19. Time point: late sampling 161 to 241 days after vaccination in a few convalescent patients. Positive PCR dates covered March to December 2020, before US Alpha, Beta and Delta variants. V lost 0 bases and J lost 8; bases outside the gene matches: 15. Germline CDR1 and CDR2: SEHNR and FQNEAQ (reference sequence). The CDR3 is 18 residues long. TCRdb redid the calling of the PCR reads with MiXCR, one entry per CDR3 protein. The sample contains some 40,000 distinct CDR3 sequences, about 34% of which appear only once.

This sample comprised CD4+ T cells from blood, obtained about 7 months after SARS-CoV-2 vaccination. V is TRBV7-9 and J is TRBJ2-5; 10 bases are shared with TRBD2. The TCR originated in a human donor who had recovered from COVID-19. DNA of the CDR3: TGTGCCAGCAGCTTAGCGGCTAGCGGGGGTCCCCTGAGCAGTACCCAGTACTTC. This translates into CASSLAASGGPLSSTQYF.